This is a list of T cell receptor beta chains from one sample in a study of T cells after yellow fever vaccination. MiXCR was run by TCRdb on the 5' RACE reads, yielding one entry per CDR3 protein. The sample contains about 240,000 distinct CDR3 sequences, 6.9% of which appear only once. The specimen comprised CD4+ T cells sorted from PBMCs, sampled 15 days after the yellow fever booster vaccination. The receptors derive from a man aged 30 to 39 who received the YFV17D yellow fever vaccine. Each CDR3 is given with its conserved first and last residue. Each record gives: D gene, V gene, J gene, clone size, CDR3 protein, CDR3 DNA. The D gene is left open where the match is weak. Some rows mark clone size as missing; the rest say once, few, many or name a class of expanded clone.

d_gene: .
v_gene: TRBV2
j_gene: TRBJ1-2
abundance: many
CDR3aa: CASSDSYGYTF
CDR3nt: TGTGCCAGCAGTGACAGCTATGGCTACACCTTC

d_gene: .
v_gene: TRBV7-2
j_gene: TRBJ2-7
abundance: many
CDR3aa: CASTRDSGSFGDEQYF
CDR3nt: TGTGCCAGCACCAGGGACAGCGGGAGTTTTGGCGACGAGCAGTACTTC

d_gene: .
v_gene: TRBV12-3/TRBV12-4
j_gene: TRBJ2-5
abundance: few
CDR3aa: CASAGPWERTQYF
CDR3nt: TGTGCCAGTGCTGGGCCGTGGGAGAGGACCCAGTACTTC

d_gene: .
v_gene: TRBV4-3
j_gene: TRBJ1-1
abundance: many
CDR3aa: CASSQDRDTEAFF
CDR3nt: TGCGCCAGCAGCCAAGATAGGGATACTGAAGCTTTCTTT

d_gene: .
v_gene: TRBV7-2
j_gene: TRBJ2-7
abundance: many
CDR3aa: CASSLDLSYEQYF
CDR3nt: TGTGCCAGCAGCTTAGACTTATCCTACGAGCAGTACTTC

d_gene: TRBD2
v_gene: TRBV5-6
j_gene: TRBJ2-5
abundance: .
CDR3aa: CASSSSGAQETQYF
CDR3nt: TGTGCCAGCAGCAGCAGCGGGGCCCAAGAGACCCAGTACTTC

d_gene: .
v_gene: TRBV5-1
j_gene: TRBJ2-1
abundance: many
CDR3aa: CASSSRLIEQFF
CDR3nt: TGCGCCAGCAGTTCTCGATTAATTGAGCAGTTCTTC

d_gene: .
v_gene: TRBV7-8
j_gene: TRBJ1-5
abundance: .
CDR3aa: CASSFGQQNQPQHF
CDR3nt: TGTGCCAGCAGCTTCGGACAACAAAATCAGCCCCAGCATTTT

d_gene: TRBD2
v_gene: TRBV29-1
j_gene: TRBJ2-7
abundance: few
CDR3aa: CSAASGTSKVNEQYF
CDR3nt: TGCAGCGCAGCCTCCGGGACTAGCAAGGTCAACGAGCAGTACTTC

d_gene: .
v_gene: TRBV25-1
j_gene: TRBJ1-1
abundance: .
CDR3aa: CASSEEGEYSEAFF
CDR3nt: TGTGCCAGCAGTGAAGAGGGGGAGTATTCTGAAGCTTTCTTT

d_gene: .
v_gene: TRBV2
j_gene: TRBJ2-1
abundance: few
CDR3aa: CASILRLNEQFF
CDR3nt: TGTGCCAGCATTTTGCGTTTGAATGAGCAGTTCTTC

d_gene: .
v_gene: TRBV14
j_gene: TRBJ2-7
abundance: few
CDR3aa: CASSQLRGKISGQYF
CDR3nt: TGTGCCAGCAGCCAACTCAGGGGAAAGATATCTGGGCAGTACTTC

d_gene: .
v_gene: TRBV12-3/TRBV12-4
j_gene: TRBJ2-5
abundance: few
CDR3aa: CASSSRQQGAETQYF
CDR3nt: TGTGCCAGCAGTTCAAGACAACAGGGAGCAGAGACCCAGTACTTC

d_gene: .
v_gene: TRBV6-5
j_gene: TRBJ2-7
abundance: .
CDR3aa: CASSYSSKGYEQYF
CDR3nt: TGTGCCAGCAGTTACTCGTCTAAGGGGTACGAGCAGTACTTC

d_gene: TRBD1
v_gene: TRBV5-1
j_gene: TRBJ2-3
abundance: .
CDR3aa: CATRQGLTDTQYF
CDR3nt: TGCGCCACCAGACAGGGGCTCACAGATACGCAGTATTTT

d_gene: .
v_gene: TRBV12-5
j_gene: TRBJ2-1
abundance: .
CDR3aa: CASTNSWLYNEQFF
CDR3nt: TGTGCTAGTACGAACTCTTGGCTCTACAATGAGCAGTTCTTC

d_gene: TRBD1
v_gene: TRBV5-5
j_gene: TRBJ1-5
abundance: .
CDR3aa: CASSMGQGHQPQHF
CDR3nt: TGTGCCAGCAGTATGGGACAGGGGCATCAGCCCCAGCATTTT

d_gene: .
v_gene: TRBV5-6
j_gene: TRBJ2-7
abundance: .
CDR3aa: CASSFRDRYEQSF
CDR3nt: TGTGCCAGCAGCTTCAGGGATAGGTACGAGCAGTCCTTC

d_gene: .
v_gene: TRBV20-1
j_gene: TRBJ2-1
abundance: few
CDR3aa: CSAASPSDVKFF
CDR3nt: TGCAGTGCCGCGAGCCCTAGCGATGTAAAGTTCTTC

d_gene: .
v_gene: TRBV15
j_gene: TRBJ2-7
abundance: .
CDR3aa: CATSTSLGEQYF
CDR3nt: TGTGCCACCAGCACCTCCTTGGGCGAGCAGTACTTC

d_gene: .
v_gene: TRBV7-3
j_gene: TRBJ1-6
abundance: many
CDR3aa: CASSFSSGSPLHF
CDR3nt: TGTGCCAGCAGCTTCTCATCAGGTTCACCCCTCCACTTT

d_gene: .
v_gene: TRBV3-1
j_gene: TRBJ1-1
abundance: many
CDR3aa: CASSQAPTTEAFF
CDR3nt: TGTGCCAGCAGCCAAGCTCCTACCACTGAAGCTTTCTTT

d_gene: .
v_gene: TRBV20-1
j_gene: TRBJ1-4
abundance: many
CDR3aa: CSARELINEKLFF
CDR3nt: TGCAGTGCTAGAGAACTGATTAATGAAAAACTGTTTTTT

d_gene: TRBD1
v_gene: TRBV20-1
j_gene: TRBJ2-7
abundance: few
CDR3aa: CSAPTGTLGEQYF
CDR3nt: TGCAGTGCTCCGACAGGGACCCTCGGCGAGCAGTACTTC

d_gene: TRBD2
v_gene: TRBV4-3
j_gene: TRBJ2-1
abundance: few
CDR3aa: CASSQDKTSGSSYNEQFF
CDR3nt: TGCGCCAGCAGCCAAGATAAGACTAGCGGGAGCTCCTACAATGAGCAGTTCTTC

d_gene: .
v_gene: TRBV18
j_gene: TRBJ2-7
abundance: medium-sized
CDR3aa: CASSPEYEQYF
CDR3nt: TGTGCCAGCTCGCCGGAGTACGAGCAGTACTTC

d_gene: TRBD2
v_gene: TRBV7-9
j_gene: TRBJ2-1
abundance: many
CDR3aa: CASSFPGLAGRNEQFF
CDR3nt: TGTGCCAGCAGCTTTCCGGGACTAGCGGGTCGAAATGAGCAGTTCTTC

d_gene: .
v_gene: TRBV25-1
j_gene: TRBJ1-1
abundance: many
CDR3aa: CASSGFGTEAFF
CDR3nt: TGTGCCAGCAGTGGGTTCGGCACTGAAGCTTTCTTT

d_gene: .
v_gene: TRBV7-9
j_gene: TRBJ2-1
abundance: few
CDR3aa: CASPARDALPQFF
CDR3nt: TGTGCCAGTCCCGCACGGGACGCCCTGCCCCAGTTCTTC

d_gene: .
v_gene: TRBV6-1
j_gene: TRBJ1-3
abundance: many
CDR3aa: CASRTTVSSGNTIYF
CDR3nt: TGTGCCAGCAGAACGACTGTTAGCTCTGGAAACACCATATATTTT

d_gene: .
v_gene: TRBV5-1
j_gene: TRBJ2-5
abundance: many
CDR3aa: CASSLTSLGETQYF
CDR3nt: TGCGCCAGCAGCTTGACTAGCCTTGGAGAGACCCAGTACTTC